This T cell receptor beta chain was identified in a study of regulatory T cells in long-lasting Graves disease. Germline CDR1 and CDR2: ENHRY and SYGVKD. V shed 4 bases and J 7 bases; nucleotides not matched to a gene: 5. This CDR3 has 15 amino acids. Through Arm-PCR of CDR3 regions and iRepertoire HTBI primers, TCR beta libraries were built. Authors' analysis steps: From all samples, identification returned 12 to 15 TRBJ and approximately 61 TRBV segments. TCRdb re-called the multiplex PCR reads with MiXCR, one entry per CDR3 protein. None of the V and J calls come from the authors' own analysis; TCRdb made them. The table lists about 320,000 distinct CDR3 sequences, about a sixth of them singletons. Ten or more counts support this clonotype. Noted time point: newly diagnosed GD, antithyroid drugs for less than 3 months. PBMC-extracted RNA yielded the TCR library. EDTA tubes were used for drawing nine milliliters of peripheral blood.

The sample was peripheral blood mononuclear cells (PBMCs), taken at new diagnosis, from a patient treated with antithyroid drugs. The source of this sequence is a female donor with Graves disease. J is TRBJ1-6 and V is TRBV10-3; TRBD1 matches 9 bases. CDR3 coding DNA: TGTGCCATCAGTGTCGTTGGGACAGGGAATTCACCCCTCCACTTT. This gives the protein CAISVVGTGNSPLHF.